This T cell receptor beta chain was observed in a study of primary melanoma T cells and metastatic recurrence (dated by TCRdb to 2020 to 2021). With respect to the entire study: The cohort comprised approximately 210 primary melanomas of stage T2 to T4, with thickness greater than 1 mm. The T-cell fraction measured by TCR beta sequencing was compared against progression-free survival as the clinical outcome. Histopathological grading of tumor-infiltrating lymphocytes was compared with the T-cell fraction derived from sequencing. The study examined whether T-cell fraction and T-cell repertoire clonality in primary melanoma tumors predicted patient outcome.

The method was the immunoSEQ multiplex PCR assay. High-throughput sequencing of the T-cell receptor beta chain was performed on primary melanoma tumor tissue. The paper's processing steps were these. TCRB CDR3 sharing between samples and the distribution of insertions and deletions were included in the repertoire analyses. The predictive value of the T-cell fraction was ranked against histopathological variables by a gradient-boosted model. In its TCRdb copy, this immuneACCESS table keeps in-frame sequences only and misses some clones. Where compared with another copy, unresolved V genes explain less than half of these, and the others have no known cause. The V and J calls and the clone size are those of that table, but D and trimming were determined from the DNA. This sample has approximately 700 clones in its table, and more than 75% of those were observed once. Roughly 18% of the sample rests with the top ten.

The patients had surgically resected primary melanoma that was considered potentially curable but at risk of metastatic recurrence. General study outcomes and caveats: Progression-free survival was reportedly predicted by the tumor T-cell fraction independently of thickness, ulceration, mitotic rate and age. Compared with adding any other histopathological variable to tumor thickness, adding T-cell fraction reportedly produced a bigger improvement in progression-free survival prediction. A T-cell fraction above 20% appeared protective regardless of ulceration status, mitotic rate or nodal disease. The authors framed an effective T-cell-mediated antitumor response in primary melanoma only as a suggestion, not a demonstrated mechanism.

A remark on this clone: Its specific antigen is unknown. The record has no base qualities; no much larger clone is one base away.

The sample was melanoma tumor tissue. The sequence was collected from a human donor with melanoma.

Here the CDR3 is given as CASSDRGHTEAFF. Here is the DNA: TGTGCCAGTAGCGACAGGGGTCACACTGAAGCTTTCTTT. The V and J genes are TRBV19 and TRBJ1-1; 8 junctional bases match TRBD1. Including the terminal cysteine and phenylalanine, the CDR3 comprises 13 residues. Only the CDR3 DNA is retained, 39 bases long and in frame from the first base. The germline V and J ends show losses of 6 bases and 3 bases respectively, and no gene match explains 3 bases of the junction. CDR1 LNHDA and CDR2 SQIVND were looked up in the germline V gene (reference sequence).